These 18 T cell receptor beta chains were sequenced from one sample in a study of T cell changes during pregnancy in multiple sclerosis. Produced via immunoSEQ multiplex PCR; TCRdb's table is partial and in-frame only. The data contain nearly 110,000 clones, 85% to 95% of them singletons. Sequences were derived from peripheral blood, sampled after pregnancy. The receptors come from a female donor with multiple sclerosis, enrolled in a pregnancy study.

The J gene is TRBJ1-5, the V gene TRBV29-1; possibly TRBD1 for D (5 bases). This CDR3 region has 13 residues. With 8 bases removed from V and 0 bases from J, the gap between germline ends came to 11 bases. CDR1 and CDR2 from the germline V gene are SQVTM and ANQGSEA. This CDR3 is CSISGDSNQPQHF. CDR3 in DNA: TGCAGCATATCGGGGGATAGCAATCAGCCCCAGCATTTT.

The chain has TRBV2 and TRBJ2-5; tentative D call: TRBD2 (6 bases). Germline V lookup: CDR1 SNHLY, CDR2 FYNNEI. The CDR3 is made up of 13 amino acids. V shed 7 bases and J shed 5 bases, with 14 bases lying between them. The CDR3 here is CASNRDLGETQYF. CDR3 in DNA: TGTGCCAGCAACCGGGACTTGGGGGAGACCCAGTACTTC.

The rearrangement links TRBV20-1 to TRBJ2-7; 7 nucleotides line up with TRBD2. CDR1 and CDR2 from the germline V gene are DFQATT and SNEGSKA (reference sequence). The CDR3 is 11 residues long. The CDR3 DNA follows: TGCCTAGGAGCGGGGTCCCACGAGCAGTACTTC. It specifies CLGAGSHEQYF.

The chain uses TRBV19 and TRBJ2-1; 9 nucleotides match TRBD2. CDR3 length equals 15 residues. With 3 bases clipped from V and 5 bases from J, the junction kept 5 bases outside the gene matches. Germline CDR1 and CDR2: LNHDA and SQIVND (reference sequence). CDR3 nucleotides: TGTGCCAGTAGTATTTCTAGCGGGATCCACAATGAGCAGTTCTTC. Protein sequence: CASSISSGIHNEQFF.

This clone was recorded only once. This chain uses TRBV28 with TRBJ1-1, with TRBD1 as a possible D gene (6 bases). Germline CDR1 reads MDHEN; CDR2 reads SYDVKM. The V gene lost 11 bases and the J gene lost 3 bases, with 25 bases spanning the gap. This CDR3 region has 16 residues. This chain's CDR3 is CASLSGGPPGDTEAFF. CDR3 nucleotide sequence: TGTGCCTCCTTAAGCGGGGGGCCCCCTGGGGACACTGAAGCTTTCTTT. The whole variable domain, remainder taken from reference TRBV28 and TRBJ1-1, is DVKVTQSSRYLVKRTGEKVFLECVQDMDHENMFWYRQDPGLGLRLIYFSYDVKMKEKGDIPEGYSVSREKKERFSLILESASTNQTSMYLCASLSGGPPGDTEAFFGQGTRLTVV.

The chain couples TRBV15 to TRBJ2-4; 14 bases map to TRBD2. CDR1 is LNHNV, CDR2 YYDKDF, per germline (reference sequence). J lost 8 bases, V lost 1 base, and 4 bases had no gene match. The CDR3 extends over 16 amino acids. CDR3 in amino acids: CATSRGLAGGIDIQYF. DNA of the CDR3: TGTGCCACCAGCAGAGGACTAGCGGGAGGGATAGACATTCAGTACTTC.

The rearrangement links TRBV5-1 to TRBJ2-1; 9 bases agree with TRBD2. This CDR3 region has 15 residues. V was clipped by 3 bases and J by 3 bases; unmatched bases: 4. The germline gives CDR1 SGHRS, CDR2 YFSETQ. The CDR3 DNA follows: TGCGCCAGCAGCTCCGTAGCGGGAGACTACAATGAGCAGTTCTTC. Residues: CASSSVAGDYNEQFF.

The V and J genes are TRBV6-6 and TRBJ2-5; 7 bases agree with TRBD2. The CDR3 is 13 amino acids. Trimming cost V 2 bases and J 5 bases; bases outside gene matches: 2. CDR1 and CDR2 (germline): MNHNY, SVGAGI (reference sequence). The CDR3 region has the DNA TGTGCCAGCAGTTACAAGGGAGGGGAGACCCAGTACTTC. This codes for CASSYKGGETQYF.

The V gene is TRBV30, the J gene TRBJ1-1; 12 bases map to TRBD1. V was clipped by 2 bases and J by 6 bases; unmatched bases: 4. Germline V gene lookup returns CDR1 GTSNPN and CDR2 SVGIG (reference sequence). This CDR3 comprises 14 residues. CDR3 residues: CAWSLGTGGPEAFF. CDR3 nucleotides: TGTGCCTGGAGTTTAGGGACAGGGGGCCCTGAAGCTTTCTTT.

V and J are TRBV27 and TRBJ2-2; a possible D gene is TRBD1 (7 bases). The CDR3 sequence is 16 residues long. The germline V and J ends were trimmed by 6 bases and 2 bases, with 16 bases remaining between them. CDR1 MNHEY and CDR2 SMNVEV come from the germline V gene (reference sequence). The DNA of the CDR3 is TGTGCCAGCAGGAGGGCAGGGGGGAAAAACACCGGGGAGCTGTTTTTT. Encoded protein: CASRRAGGKNTGELFF.

V and J are TRBV9 and TRBJ1-3; tentative D call: TRBD1 (5 bases). The CDR3 totals 17 residues. Deletions cut 4 bases from V and 1 base from J, with 18 bases between. Germline values: CDR1 SGDLS, CDR2 YYNGEE. This CDR3 reads CASSFSEGRGSGNTIYF. For the CDR3, the DNA is TGTGCCAGCAGCTTCTCAGAGGGGCGGGGGTCTGGAAACACCATATATTTT.

The V and J genes are TRBV20-1 and TRBJ2-5; D is undetermined. CDR3 length: 11 amino acids. Between the trimmed V and J ends, which lost 8 bases and 1 base, there was a span of 8 bases. Germline V gene lookup returns CDR1 DFQATT and CDR2 SNEGSKA (reference sequence). CDR3 loop: CSPGFQETQYF. In DNA form, the CDR3 reads TGCAGTCCCGGGTTCCAAGAGACCCAGTACTTC.

The J gene is TRBJ2-3, the V gene TRBV19, with 7 bases fitting TRBD2. J lost 4 bases, V lost 3 bases, and 10 bases had no gene match. The CDR3 extends over 16 amino acids. The germline gives CDR1 LNHDA, CDR2 SQIVND (reference sequence). CDR3 coding DNA: TGTGCCAGTAGTATCCCCCCCGAAGCGGGACCAGATACGCAGTATTTT. Translating it yields CASSIPPEAGPDTQYF.

CDR3 loop: CASSLNVAGNVLTF. The CDR3 bases are TGTGCCAGCAGCCTCAACGTCGCAGGGAACGTCCTGACTTTC. The chain employs TRBV7-3 and TRBJ2-6; a possible D gene is TRBD1 (5 bases). The V end was cut by 5 bases, the J end by 10 bases, with 15 bases between. There are 14 residues in the CDR3. From germline, CDR1 is SGHTA and CDR2 FQGTGA.

The chain employs TRBV7-9 and TRBJ1-2, with D perhaps matching TRBD1 (5 bases). Trimming removed 4 bases at V and 7 bases at J, with 19 bases between. CDR3 size: 15 residues. Germline CDR1 is SEHNR and CDR2 is FQNEAQ (reference sequence). This chain's CDR3 is CASSSAGEAFGGYTF. CDR3 nucleotides: TGTGCCAGCAGCTCGGCGGGGGAGGCCTTTGGTGGCTACACCTTC.

This clone has more than one count but fewer than ten. Distinct nucleotide sequences in the sample also encode this CDR3. The rearrangement uses TRBV19 and TRBJ1-1; unclear D gene. Germline values: CDR1 LNHDA, CDR2 SQIVND (reference sequence). The V end lost 1 base, the J end lost 4 bases, and 10 bases lay between the germline ends. This CDR3 has 14 residues. The CDR3 spells CASSIVPGGTEAFF. The DNA for the CDR3 is TGTGCCAGTAGTATAGTACCCGGCGGCACTGAAGCTTTCTTT.

This rearrangement joins TRBV5-1 to TRBJ2-1; 8 nucleotides align to TRBD2. The junction had 10 bases not matched to a gene; V was cut back by 4 bases and J by 4 bases. CDR1 is SGHRS, CDR2 YFSETQ, per germline. This CDR3 has 16 residues. The CDR3 is CASSVPTSGDYNEQFF. For the CDR3, the DNA is TGCGCCAGCAGCGTCCCTACTAGCGGAGATTACAATGAGCAGTTCTTC.

V usage is TRBV5-1 and J usage is TRBJ1-1; 8 positions agree with TRBD1. Trimming took 3 bases from V and 4 from J; bases not matched to a gene: 5. This CDR3 contains 14 residues. CDR1 and CDR2 (germline): SGHRS, YFSETQ. The DNA for the CDR3 is TGCGCCAGCAGCTGGGGAGACAGGGGCACTGAAGCTTTCTTT. Amino acids: CASSWGDRGTEAFF.